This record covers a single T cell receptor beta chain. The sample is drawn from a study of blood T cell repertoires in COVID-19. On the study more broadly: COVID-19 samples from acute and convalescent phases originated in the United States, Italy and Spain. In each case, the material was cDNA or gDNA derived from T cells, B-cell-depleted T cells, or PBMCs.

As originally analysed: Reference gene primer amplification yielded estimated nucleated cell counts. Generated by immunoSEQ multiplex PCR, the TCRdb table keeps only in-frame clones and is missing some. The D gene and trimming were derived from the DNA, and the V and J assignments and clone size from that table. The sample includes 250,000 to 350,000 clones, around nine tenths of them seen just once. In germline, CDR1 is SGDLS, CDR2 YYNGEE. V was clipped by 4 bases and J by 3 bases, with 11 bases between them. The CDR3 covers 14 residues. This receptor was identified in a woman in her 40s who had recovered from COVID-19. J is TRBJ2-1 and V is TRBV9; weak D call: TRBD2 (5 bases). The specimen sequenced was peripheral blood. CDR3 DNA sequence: TGTGCCAGCAGCATGAGCGGAGACTACAATGAGCAGTTCTTC. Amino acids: CASSMSGDYNEQFF. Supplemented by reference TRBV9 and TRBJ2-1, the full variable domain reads DSGVTQTPKHLITATGQRVTLRCSPRSGDLSVYWYQQSLDQGLQFLIQYYNGEERAKGNILERFSAQQFPDLHSELNLSSLELGDSALYFCASSMSGDYNEQFFGPGTRLTVL.